Listed below are T cell receptor beta chains from one sample, sequenced in a study of identical twins. TCRdb recomputed calls from the 5' RACE reads with MiXCR, one row per CDR3 protein. The sample holds around 570,000 distinct CDR3 sequences, around 9.6% seen once. The same specimen was also included in a second study, on yellow fever vaccine responses in identical twins.

Sequenced input: PBMCs. These receptors were taken from a woman aged 18-30 years in good health. Each CDR3 is given with its conserved first and last residue. The D gene is left open where the match is weak. Only some rows state a clone size, as once, few, many or a class for expanded clones.

J gene: TRBJ1-1; clone size: many; V gene: TRBV5-1; D gene: TRBD1; CDR3 DNA: TGCGCCAGCAGCTTGGAGGGGGCTGGGGAAGCTTTCTTT; CDR3 protein: CASSLEGAGEAFF
J gene: TRBJ2-5; clone size: .; V gene: TRBV3-1; D gene: .; CDR3 DNA: TGTGCCAGCAGCCAAGGCGCCCTCAGACAAGAGACCCAGTACTTC; CDR3 protein: CASSQGALRQETQYF
J gene: TRBJ2-3; clone size: many; V gene: TRBV7-9; D gene: TRBD1; CDR3 DNA: TGTGCCAGCAGCGCCGGGACAGGGACCGCAGATACGCAGTATTTT; CDR3 protein: CASSAGTGTADTQYF
J gene: TRBJ2-7; clone size: many; V gene: TRBV9; D gene: TRBD2; CDR3 DNA: TGTGCCAGCAGCGTTCAAGCGGGGGGACCGAGCTCCTACGAGCAGTACTTC; CDR3 protein: CASSVQAGGPSSYEQYF
J gene: TRBJ1-1; clone size: .; V gene: TRBV7-2; D gene: .; CDR3 DNA: TGTGCCAGCAGCTTAGTCCACTGGGGCACTGAAGCTTTCTTT; CDR3 protein: CASSLVHWGTEAFF
J gene: TRBJ1-4; clone size: .; V gene: TRBV28; D gene: .; CDR3 DNA: TGTGCCAGCCAAGGGGGTAATGAAAAACTGTTTTTT; CDR3 protein: CASQGGNEKLFF
J gene: TRBJ2-1; clone size: many; V gene: TRBV29-1; D gene: TRBD1; CDR3 DNA: TGCAGCGTTACTCCGGGACAGGACTTAGATAGCTCCTACAATGAGCAGTTCTTC; CDR3 protein: CSVTPGQDLDSSYNEQFF
J gene: TRBJ2-7; clone size: .; V gene: TRBV29-1; D gene: TRBD1; CDR3 DNA: TGCAGCGTTGTGTTAGCAGGGGGCAACCCCTACGAGCAGTACTTC; CDR3 protein: CSVVLAGGNPYEQYF
J gene: TRBJ2-2; clone size: many; V gene: TRBV20-1; D gene: .; CDR3 DNA: TGCAGTCTCCGTAAGGGGGGGGCCGGGGAGCTGTTTTTT; CDR3 protein: CSLRKGGAGELFF
J gene: TRBJ2-7; clone size: .; V gene: TRBV4-3; D gene: TRBD2; CDR3 DNA: TGCGCCAGCAGCCAAGATATAGCGGGAATTTTATACGAGCAGTACTTC; CDR3 protein: CASSQDIAGILYEQYF
J gene: TRBJ2-7; clone size: many; V gene: TRBV7-9; D gene: .; CDR3 DNA: TGTGCCAGCAGCTTTGTGGGAAACTTTTACGAGCAGTACTTC; CDR3 protein: CASSFVGNFYEQYF
J gene: TRBJ2-1; clone size: many; V gene: TRBV20-1; D gene: .; CDR3 DNA: TGCAGTGCTAGAGAGACTCGGAGTTGGGATGAGCAGTTCTTC; CDR3 protein: CSARETRSWDEQFF
J gene: TRBJ2-3; clone size: few; V gene: TRBV20-1; D gene: .; CDR3 DNA: TGCAGCAATACTAGACTCGGACGTGATACGCAGTATTTT; CDR3 protein: CSNTRLGRDTQYF
J gene: TRBJ2-1; clone size: few; V gene: TRBV4-3; D gene: TRBD2; CDR3 DNA: TGCGCCAGCAGCCAATACTTTAGCGGGAGCGCTGGGGATGAGCAGTTCTTC; CDR3 protein: CASSQYFSGSAGDEQFF
J gene: TRBJ2-7; clone size: few; V gene: TRBV29-1; D gene: TRBD1; CDR3 DNA: TGCAGCGTCCAGTCCCGGGACAGGAGAGGGGCCTACGAGCAGTACTTC; CDR3 protein: CSVQSRDRRGAYEQYF
J gene: TRBJ2-3; clone size: .; V gene: TRBV30; D gene: .; CDR3 DNA: TGTGCCTGGGGGGTAGGAGATACGCAGTATTTT; CDR3 protein: CAWGVGDTQYF
J gene: TRBJ1-2; clone size: few; V gene: TRBV7-9; D gene: .; CDR3 DNA: TGTGCCAGCAGCTTAGGGGAGGGCTATGGCTACACCTTC; CDR3 protein: CASSLGEGYGYTF
J gene: TRBJ2-2; clone size: .; V gene: TRBV5-6; D gene: TRBD2; CDR3 DNA: TGTGCCAGCAGCGGACCCTACAGCGGGGGGCCTATTGGGTCTGGAGCCGGGGAGCTGTTTTTT; CDR3 protein: CASSGPYSGGPIGSGAGELFF
J gene: TRBJ2-3; clone size: many; V gene: TRBV7-9; D gene: .; CDR3 DNA: TGTGCCAGCAGCTTTAGGCGAAGCACAGATACGCAGTATTTT; CDR3 protein: CASSFRRSTDTQYF
J gene: TRBJ2-5; clone size: many; V gene: TRBV6-5; D gene: .; CDR3 DNA: TGTGCCAGCAGTTACTCGAGCCTAGCGGAGACCCAGTACTTC; CDR3 protein: CASSYSSLAETQYF